This T cell receptor beta chain comes out of a study of breast tumors, draining lymph nodes, adjacent tissues. This clonotype was seen repeatedly, ten times or more. Its antigen remains unidentified. TCRdb recomputed calls from the multiplex PCR reads with MiXCR, one row per CDR3 protein. The sample shows about 110,000 distinct CDR3 sequences, about 31% of them seen only once. The CDR3 sequence is 13 residues long. Trimming took 5 bases from V and 1 from J, leaving 12 bases between them. Germline V gene sequence: CDR1 DFQATT, CDR2 SNEGSKA (reference sequence). Samples came from axillary lymph nodes draining the breast cancer. Whole-study results and caveats: Tumor and nontumor repertoires were significantly more similar in luminal-like than in basal-like breast cancer. Most tumor T cells seemingly derive from lymph node, then expand in tumor. Data only fit, rather than demonstrated, lymph node origin of most tumor T cells. Tumors had less TCR diversity than lymph nodes, more than nontumor tissue.

Material: axillary lymph node tissue. The TCR comes from a female donor with breast cancer. Some clones in this sample may be carry-over from other donors' samples. This sequence joins TRBV20-1 and TRBJ2-7; the D gene could be TRBD1 or TRBD2 (5 bases each). Here the CDR3 reads CSASLGTSYEQYF. Written as DNA, the CDR3 is TGCAGTGCTTCCCTAGGGACGTCCTACGAGCAGTACTTC.